In its sample, the clone carrying this T cell receptor beta chain was seen many times. The CDR3 is 16 amino acids. J was trimmed by 5 bases and V by 6 bases; bases with no gene match: 16. The data were obtained in a study of regulatory T cells in long-lasting Graves disease. Described time point: newly diagnosed GD, antithyroid drugs for less than 3 months. Extracted RNA from PBMCs served as the source of the TCR library. Patients hailed from an endocrinology department in Xi'an, China. CDR3-region Arm-PCR and iRepertoire HTBI primers produced the TCR beta libraries. MiXCR, run by TCRdb on the multiplex PCR reads, gives a single entry per CDR3 protein. The profile shows 380,000 or so distinct CDR3 sequences, roughly 17% of them singletons. This same sample was also taken into another study, of T cells in Graves' hyperthyroidism and ophthalmopathy. This second study says: Clinical symptoms, serum thyroxine and TRAb, thyroid ultrasound and orbital computed tomography together formed the diagnostic basis.

This TCR derives from a woman between 18 and 29 years old with Graves disease. The sequences come from peripheral blood mononuclear cells (PBMCs), collected at new diagnosis, from a patient treated with antithyroid drugs. V gene TRBV12-3 or TRBV12-4 combines with J gene TRBJ2-7, with 7 bases matching TRBD2. CDR3 DNA sequence: TGTGCCAGCAGCGCGAGCGGGCGACTAGCCCGAAACGAGCAGTACTTC. Its protein product is CASSASGRLARNEQYF.